Shown below are 18 T cell receptor beta chains from a single sample sequenced in a study of T cells in tuberculosis. Sorting used thawed, overnight-rested PBMC stained with anti-CD3, a viability dye and GMM-loaded CD1B tetramer. CD1B tetramers were loaded with Rhodococcus equi-derived C32 glucose monomycolate. This table comes from immunoSEQ multiplex PCR, and its TCRdb copy is limited to in-frame clones, with some not included. The repertoire consists of roughly 61,000 clones, with roughly 86% occurring once and the leading ten covering 21%. Source material: CD1b-GMM tetramer-negative cells sorted from PBMCs. The source is an adult woman with latent tuberculosis.

The chain combines TRBV18 with TRBJ2-3, with D perhaps TRBD2 (6 bases). CDR1 KGHSH and CDR2 LQKENI come from the germline V gene. CDR3 length: 16 amino acids. V was cut by 3 bases and J by 1 base, with 14 bases left in between. Written as DNA, the CDR3 is TGTGCCAGCTCACCCCAGACTAGTACGCGCACAGATACGCAGTATTTT. Its translation: CASSPQTSTRTDTQYF.

This clone was picked up one time. The chain recombines TRBV28 with TRBJ2-3; 7 nucleotides line up with TRBD2. V was pared by 5 bases and J by 2 bases, with 4 bases of the junction left unmatched. Germline values: CDR1 MDHEN, CDR2 SYDVKM. The CDR3 is 14 residues long. CDR3 loop: CASSPRLATDTQYF. The CDR3 DNA reads as TGTGCCAGCAGTCCGAGACTAGCCACAGATACGCAGTATTTT.

This clone was observed once. This sequence joins TRBV11-2 and TRBJ2-6; D uncertain. Per germline, CDR1 SGHAT and CDR2 FQNNGV. CDR3 size: 15 residues. Trimming stripped 3 bases from V and 4 bases from J, with 10 bases between. The chain's CDR3 is CASSFDHRGANVLTF. The CDR3 region has the DNA TGTGCCAGCAGCTTCGATCACAGAGGGGCCAACGTCCTGACTTTC.

The chain recombines TRBV29-1 with TRBJ1-1; D gene unclear. Germline V gives CDR1 SQVTM, CDR2 ANQGSEA. Deletions cut 3 bases from V and 1 base from J, with 9 bases between. This CDR3 has 13 amino acids. The CDR3 protein is CSVEKETNTEAFF. The CDR3 DNA reads TGCAGCGTTGAGAAGGAGACGAACACTGAAGCTTTCTTT.

The V gene is TRBV9, the J gene TRBJ1-1, with 7 bases matching TRBD1. Losses at the gene ends were 3 bases for V and 6 bases for J; bases not matched to a gene: 8. This CDR3 has 14 amino acids. CDR1 and CDR2 (germline): SGDLS, YYNGEE. CDR3 nucleotides: TGTGCCAGCAGCGCCTCGACAGGGTTGGCTGAAGCTTTCTTT. It is translated as CASSASTGLAEAFF.

The rearrangement joins TRBV18 to TRBJ2-1; TRBD2 agrees at 8 bases. V lost 3 bases and J lost 4; bases outside the gene matches: 8. The germline CDR1 and CDR2 sequences are KGHSH and LQKENI. CDR3 length: 16 amino acids. The CDR3, as DNA: TGTGCCAGCTCACCTCAGATAGCGGGGAGTTACAATGAGCAGTTCTTC. Translation gives CASSPQIAGSYNEQFF.

V usage is TRBV6-5 and J usage is TRBJ2-7, with D perhaps TRBD2 (6 bases). Trimming took 6 bases from V and 2 from J, leaving 11 bases between them. The CDR3 is 13 residues long. From germline, CDR1 is MNHEY and CDR2 SVGAGI. CDR3 loop: CASSSGPPYEQYF. In nucleotides, the CDR3 is TGTGCCAGCAGCAGCGGGCCGCCCTACGAGCAGTACTTC.

This CDR3 reads CASSHPGQGVYEQYF. The CDR3 nucleotides are TGTGCCAGTAGCCACCCGGGACAGGGGGTCTACGAGCAGTACTTC. The rearrangement joins TRBV19 to TRBJ2-7; TRBD1 aligns across 11 bases. CDR3 length: 15 residues. J lost 3 bases, V lost 6 bases, and 7 bases had no gene match. Germline CDR1 and CDR2: LNHDA and SQIVND (reference sequence).

The chain recombines TRBV19 with TRBJ1-3; a weak D match, TRBD1 (5 bases). There are 16 residues in the CDR3. Germline V gene sequence: CDR1 LNHDA, CDR2 SQIVND (reference sequence). V gave up 5 bases and J gave up 4 bases, with 18 bases separating them. The CDR3 DNA follows: TGTGCCAGTAGTCAGGGTTCTTATTCAGCCGGAAACACCATATATTTT. The encoded protein is CASSQGSYSAGNTIYF.

This sequence joins TRBV5-4 and TRBJ2-3; D may be TRBD1 (6 bases). Germline V gives CDR1 SGHNT, CDR2 YYREEE (reference sequence). Trimming stripped 4 bases from V and 1 base from J, with 13 bases between. There are 15 residues in the CDR3. The CDR3 here is CASSLYRARTDTQYF. CDR3 DNA sequence: TGTGCCAGCAGCCTTTACAGGGCCCGCACAGATACGCAGTATTTT. Combining the CDR3 with reference TRBV5-4 and TRBJ2-3 gives the whole variable domain ETGVTQSPTHLIKTRGQQVTLRCSSQSGHNTVSWYQQALGQGPQFIFQYYREEENGRGNFPPRFSGLQFPNYSSELNVNALELDDSALYLCASSLYRARTDTQYFGPGTRLTVL.

The chain has TRBV5-1 and TRBJ2-2; possible D gene TRBD1, 6 bases. Trimming took off 5 bases at V and 5 bases at J, with 16 bases between the two ends. CDR1 and CDR2 from the germline V gene are SGHRS and YFSETQ. The CDR3 loop spans 15 amino acids. CDR3 residues: CASSLLTGLTGELFF. The DNA of the CDR3 is TGCGCCAGCAGTTTATTGACAGGTTTGACCGGGGAGCTGTTTTTT.

The V gene is TRBV12-5, the J gene TRBJ2-7, with D perhaps matching TRBD2 (5 bases). Germline CDR1 LGHNT, CDR2 FRNRAP. V was pared by 4 bases and J by 3 bases, with 10 bases between. The CDR3 is made up of 13 amino acids. CDR3 in DNA: TGTGCTAGTGGTTGGGAAGGAGGCTACGAGCAGTACTTC. Protein product: CASGWEGGYEQYF.

The chain joins TRBV4-2 to TRBJ2-2; 12 positions agree with TRBD2. Losses at the gene ends were 10 bases for V and 4 bases for J; bases not matched to a gene: 13. Looked up from germline, CDR1 is LGHNA and CDR2 is YNFKEQ. The CDR3 extends over 17 amino acids. Written as DNA, the CDR3 is TGTGCCAACCAGGAGACTAGCGGGAGATCGGGCACCGGGGAGCTGTTTTTT. Its protein is CANQETSGRSGTGELFF.

The chain carries TRBV28 and TRBJ1-5, with D tentatively TRBD1 (6 bases). Germline loops: CDR1 MDHEN, CDR2 SYDVKM. The CDR3 totals 15 residues. V was trimmed by 3 bases and J by 3 bases, leaving 12 bases between them. CDR3 loop: CASSLTGGINQPQHF. CDR3 sequence (DNA): TGTGCCAGCAGTTTGACAGGTGGAATCAATCAGCCCCAGCATTTT.

V usage is TRBV9 and J usage is TRBJ2-5, with TRBD2 as a possible D gene (5 bases). Per germline, CDR1 SGDLS and CDR2 YYNGEE. CDR3 length: 13 amino acids. V lost 4 bases and J lost 4, with 11 bases in between. The CDR3 loop reads CASSTSRGETQYF. CDR3 sequence (DNA): TGTGCCAGCAGCACCAGTCGGGGAGAGACCCAGTACTTC. Supplemented by reference TRBV9 and TRBJ2-5, the full variable domain reads DSGVTQTPKHLITATGQRVTLRCSPRSGDLSVYWYQQSLDQGLQFLIQYYNGEERAKGNILERFSAQQFPDLHSELNLSSLELGDSALYFCASSTSRGETQYFGPGTRLLVL.

The CDR3 nucleotides read TGTGCCAGCAGCGGGGGTTCGGGACAGGTCACCGGGGAGCTGTTTTTT. Protein: CASSGGSGQVTGELFF. The V call is TRBV9, the J call TRBJ2-2; 8 bases map to TRBD1. CDR3 length: 16 residues. J gave up 4 bases and V 3 bases, and 8 bases lay outside the gene matches. Germline CDR1 is SGDLS and CDR2 is YYNGEE.

The chain is built from TRBV4-1 and TRBJ2-5, with 9 bases that match TRBD2. Germline V gene sequence: CDR1 MGHRA, CDR2 YSYEKL. J lost 4 bases, V lost 0 bases, and 12 bases had no gene match. The CDR3 loop spans 18 amino acids. Written as DNA, the CDR3 is TGCGCCAGCAGCCAAGATTTCCAGTTGGCGGGGGGGCGAGAGACCCAGTACTTC. The encoded protein is CASSQDFQLAGGRETQYF.

This clone was detected ten times or more. The chain joins TRBV6-5 to TRBJ2-3; TRBD2 is a possible D gene (5 bases). This CDR3 region has 14 residues. V dropped 5 bases and J dropped 4 bases, with 13 bases sitting between them. Germline V lookup: CDR1 MNHEY, CDR2 SVGAGI. The CDR3 region has the DNA TGTGCCAGCAGTCCAGGAGGCGTACCAGATACGCAGTATTTT. Its protein is CASSPGGVPDTQYF.